The next 14 T cell receptor beta chains were all read from a single sample in a study of regulatory T cells in long-lasting Graves disease. Time point specified: persistent/refractory GD, antithyroid drugs over 5 years with positive TRAb. Researchers made the TCR library from RNA that was extracted from PBMCs. Relying on iRepertoire HTBI primers and Arm-PCR of CDR3 regions, the team built TCR beta libraries. TCRdb redid the calling of the multiplex PCR reads with MiXCR, one entry per CDR3 protein. The top ten hold 7.8% of the sample, which has 450,000 or so distinct CDR3 sequences, under 25% seen once. The material was peripheral blood mononuclear cells (PBMCs), obtained when the disease was refractory, from a patient treated with antithyroid drugs. The receptors stem from a female donor with Graves disease.

This clonotype appeared a few times. The V call is TRBV15, the J call TRBJ1-5, with D uncertain. V was trimmed by 4 bases and J by 3 bases, leaving 10 bases between them. Germline-derived CDR1 and CDR2 are LNHNV and YYDKDF (reference sequence). This CDR3 spans 14 amino acids. CDR3 sequence: CATSIVGDNQPQHF. CDR3 in DNA: TGTGCCACCAGCATCGTCGGCGACAATCAGCCCCAGCATTTT. The entire variable domain, with the rest obtained from reference TRBV15 and TRBJ1-5, is as follows: DAMVIQNPRYQVTQFGKPVTLSCSQTLNHNVMYWYQQKSSQAPKLLFHYYDKDFNNEADTPDNFQSRRPNTSFCFLDIRSPGLGDTAMYLCATSIVGDNQPQHFGDGTRLSIL.

This clonotype was observed many times. The chain uses TRBV29-1 and TRBJ1-2; D is uncertain. Germline V gene sequence: CDR1 SQVTM, CDR2 ANQGSEA. Trimming cost V 8 bases and J 0 bases, with 13 bases left between them. CDR3 length: 13 residues. This chain's CDR3 is CSIQALANYGYTF. CDR3 sequence (DNA): TGCAGCATTCAGGCGCTAGCTAACTATGGCTACACCTTC.

This clonotype was recorded at least ten times. The chain couples TRBV6-1 to TRBJ1-5; 7 bases map to TRBD1. The CDR3 extends over 16 amino acids. J lost 1 base, V lost 4 bases, and 7 bases had no gene match. Germline CDR1 reads MNHNS; CDR2 reads SASEGT. CDR3 sequence (DNA): TGTGCCAGCAGTGTTCTACAGGGGCAGAGCAATCAGCCCCAGCATTTT. Translating it yields CASSVLQGQSNQPQHF.

The chain combines TRBV18 with TRBJ1-2, with no clear D. Germline-derived CDR1 and CDR2 are KGHSH and LQKENI. This CDR3 has 13 residues. V was clipped by 6 bases and J by 3 bases, with 11 bases between them. CDR3 region: CASSPDMYYGYTF. DNA of the CDR3: TGTGCCAGCTCCCCAGACATGTACTATGGCTACACCTTC.

Worth noting for this clonotype: This likely comes from a read error, as the CDR3 has no conserved phenylalanine or tryptophan at its end. No DNA is shown, since the ends of the CDR3 on it are uncertain; the CDR3 is the one TCRdb lists. The genes are TRBV20-1 and TRBJ2-1; the D call in the table, TRBD2, was not verified against the DNA. The germline CDR1 and CDR2 sequences are DFQATT and SNEGSKA (reference sequence). Termini included, the CDR3 measures 14 amino acids. The CDR3 reads CSAAHGASGRASVI.

The genes are TRBV19 and TRBJ2-2; TRBD2 is a possible D gene (5 bases). V lost 3 bases and J 6 bases, leaving 11 bases between the germline ends. CDR1 and CDR2 from the germline V gene are LNHDA and SQIVND (reference sequence). The CDR3 loop spans 14 amino acids. CDR3 sequence: CASSISGWAGELFF. The DNA for the CDR3 is TGTGCCAGTAGTATCAGCGGATGGGCCGGGGAGCTGTTTTTT.

In this sample, this clonotype turned up a few times. Mismatch with germline at one junction end may stem from a read error. The chain employs TRBV13 and TRBJ2-2; the D gene is possibly TRBD2 (5 bases). The CDR3 has 13 amino acids. CDR1 PRHDT and CDR2 FYEKMQ come from the germline V gene (reference sequence). CDR3 amino acids: CASSPLSTGELVF. The CDR3 DNA reads as TGTGCCAGCAGCCCGCTGAGTACCGGGGAGCTGGTTTTT.

To note about this clonotype: This clone may be a read error of a much larger clone one base away. The CDR3 here is CASSVGPTYEQYF. DNA for the CDR3: TGTGCCAGCAGCGTAGGGCCAACCTACGAGCAGTACTTC. The V gene is TRBV9, the J gene TRBJ2-7; D remains ambiguous. Germline V gives CDR1 SGDLS, CDR2 YYNGEE. The CDR3 consists of 13 residues. Deletions cut 0 bases from V and 2 bases from J, with 6 bases between.

This clonotype came up many times. This rearrangement joins TRBV5-1 to TRBJ1-1; the match to TRBD1 covers 9 bases. Germline CDR1 and CDR2: SGHRS and YFSETQ. The J segment lost 1 base and the V segment lost 0 bases, leaving 7 bases of the junction unmatched. CDR3 size: 17 residues. CDR3 loop: CASSLEGQGRWNTEAFF. The CDR3 region has the DNA TGCGCCAGCAGCTTGGAGGGACAGGGTAGATGGAACACTGAAGCTTTCTTT.

The chain links TRBV5-1 to TRBJ2-5; 11 nucleotides line up with TRBD1. CDR3 length equals 15 residues. J lost 1 base, V lost 6 bases, and 5 bases had no gene match. Germline assignment: CDR1 SGHRS and CDR2 YFSETQ. The CDR3 DNA reads TGCGCCAGCAAGGGACAGGGGGAACCCCAAGAGACCCAGTACTTC. This sequence encodes CASKGQGEPQETQYF.

This clonotype was recorded at least ten times. J is TRBJ2-7 and V is TRBV6-1; D is unresolved. There are 14 residues in the CDR3. The germline V and J ends were trimmed by 4 bases and 4 bases, with 14 bases remaining between them. Looked up from germline, CDR1 is MNHNS and CDR2 is SASEGT. Written as DNA, the CDR3 is TGTGCCAGCAGTGGCGTGAACTCCCATTACGAGCAGTACTTC. Encoded protein: CASSGVNSHYEQYF.

This clonotype came up many times. The V and J genes are TRBV7-2 and TRBJ1-2; D may be TRBD1 (6 bases). CDR1 and CDR2 from the germline V gene are SGHTA and FQGNSA. CDR3 length equals 13 residues. The V gene lost 1 base and the J gene lost 4 bases, with 7 bases spanning the gap. This CDR3 reads CASSLVGGYGYTF. The CDR3 DNA is TGTGCCAGCAGCTTAGTAGGGGGCTATGGCTACACCTTC.

V is TRBV7-2 and J is TRBJ1-6; possibly TRBD1 for D (5 bases). The length of the CDR3 is 15 residues. The V gene lost 4 bases and the J gene lost 5 bases, with 12 bases spanning the gap. Germline loops: CDR1 SGHTA, CDR2 FQGNSA. The chain's CDR3 is CASSSATVNNSPLHF. CDR3 sequence (DNA): TGTGCCAGCAGCTCAGCGACAGTGAATAATTCACCCCTCCACTTT.

There are many counts of this clonotype. The chain carries TRBV29-1 and TRBJ1-1; D remains ambiguous. The germline V gene encodes CDR1 SQVTM and CDR2 ANQGSEA. The CDR3 sequence is 12 residues long. V shed 6 bases and J shed 2 bases, with 10 bases lying between them. The CDR3: CSVVGVNTEAFF. CDR3 nucleotide sequence: TGCAGCGTAGTTGGGGTTAACACTGAAGCTTTCTTT.